These 24 T cell receptor beta chains came from one sample sequenced in a study of CD8 T cells in Susac syndrome. Random hexamers served to reverse transcribe about 0.45 to 1 ug RNA. MiXCR, applied by TCRdb to the immunoSEQ multiplex PCR reads, yields one record per CDR3 protein. The table shows around 56,000 distinct CDR3 sequences, with around nine tenths occurring only once. Source material: CD8+ T cells from PBMCs. The receptors here all came from a human donor in good health.

The J gene is TRBJ2-1, the V gene TRBV3-1; possibly TRBD1 or TRBD2 for D (5 bases each). V lost 0 bases and J 5 bases, leaving 14 bases between the germline ends. This CDR3 has 16 residues. CDR1 LGHDT and CDR2 YNNKEL come from the germline V gene (reference sequence). This CDR3 is CASSQDDGTLNNEQFF. The CDR3 DNA reads TGTGCCAGCAGCCAAGACGACGGGACGCTCAACAATGAGCAGTTCTTC.

The chain joins TRBV19 to TRBJ2-2; 10 bases align to TRBD1. Trimming took 3 bases from V and 9 from J; bases not matched to a gene: 7. The CDR3 sequence is 15 residues long. Germline CDR1 and CDR2: LNHDA and SQIVND (reference sequence). The CDR3 sequence is CASSIRQGARRELFF. The CDR3 DNA reads TGTGCCAGTAGTATTAGACAGGGGGCTCGGCGGGAGCTGTTTTTT. Together with reference TRBV19 and TRBJ2-2, the CDR3 gives the full variable domain: DGGITQSPKYLFRKEGQNVTLSCEQNLNHDAMYWYRQDPGQGLRLIYYSQIVNDFQKGDIAEGYSVSREKKESFPLTVTSAQKNPTAFYLCASSIRQGARRELFFGEGSRLTVL.

This rearrangement joins TRBV4-1 to TRBJ2-7; D uncertain. The germline CDR1 and CDR2 sequences are MGHRA and YSYEKL. CDR3 length: 17 amino acids. Trimming removed 0 bases from V and 0 bases from J, with 15 bases in between. The CDR3 here is CASSQDPEDGYSYEQYF. The CDR3 region has the DNA TGCGCCAGCAGCCAAGACCCAGAGGATGGCTACTCCTACGAGCAGTACTTC.

The chain employs TRBV9 and TRBJ2-1, with 10 bases aligning to TRBD2. CDR1 is SGDLS, CDR2 YYNGEE, per germline. V lost 0 bases to trimming and J lost 6 bases; unmatched junction nucleotides: 3. This CDR3 contains 15 residues. The CDR3 loop reads CASSVEAGGLNEQFF. The CDR3 nucleotides are TGTGCCAGCAGCGTAGAAGCGGGGGGGCTCAATGAGCAGTTCTTC. The full variable domain, with the rest looked up from reference TRBV9 and TRBJ2-1, is DSGVTQTPKHLITATGQRVTLRCSPRSGDLSVYWYQQSLDQGLQFLIQYYNGEERAKGNILERFSAQQFPDLHSELNLSSLELGDSALYFCASSVEAGGLNEQFFGPGTRLTVL.

The V and J genes are TRBV27 and TRBJ2-2; 12 nucleotides line up with TRBD2. From germline, CDR1 is MNHEY and CDR2 SMNVEV (reference sequence). J was trimmed by 1 base and V by 5 bases; bases with no gene match: 5. The CDR3 spans 17 residues. The CDR3, as DNA: TGTGCCAGCAGTCCTGCGGGACTAGCGGGGAACACCGGGGAGCTGTTTTTT. Protein sequence: CASSPAGLAGNTGELFF.

This clonotype has a handful of counts. V and J are TRBV5-1 and TRBJ1-1; D call uncertain. There are 17 residues in the CDR3. V was shortened by 0 bases and J by 0 bases, with 15 bases between the two germline ends. Germline V gene sequence: CDR1 SGHRS, CDR2 YFSETQ. The CDR3 DNA reads as TGCGCCAGCAGCTTGGGTGGCTTAGCGCAGGTGAACACTGAAGCTTTCTTT. Translated, it gives CASSLGGLAQVNTEAFF. Complete variable domain (other parts from reference TRBV5-1 and TRBJ1-1): KAGVTQTPRYLIKTRGQQVTLSCSPISGHRSVSWYQQTPGQGLQFLFEYFSETQRNKGNFPGRFSGRQFSNSRSEMNVSTLELGDSALYLCASSLGGLAQVNTEAFFGQGTRLTVV.

This sequence joins TRBV4-3 and TRBJ2-3, with 7 bases aligning to TRBD1. Germline V gene sequence: CDR1 LGHNA, CDR2 YSLEER. The CDR3 is made up of 14 amino acids. V gave up 4 bases and J gave up 0 bases; unmatched junction bases: 1. CDR3 amino acids: CASSPDRSTDTQYF. As DNA, the CDR3 is TGCGCCAGCAGCCCGGACAGGAGCACAGATACGCAGTATTTT.

The chain joins TRBV6-1 to TRBJ1-2; D is possibly TRBD1 (6 bases). The CDR3 spans 13 residues. Trimming took 2 bases from V and 4 from J, leaving 8 bases between them. Germline loops: CDR1 MNHNS, CDR2 SASEGT. CDR3 nucleotide sequence: TGTGCCAGCAGTGAATGGACAGCCTATGGCTACACCTTC. It specifies CASSEWTAYGYTF.

The count of this clonotype is one. The chain carries TRBV30 and TRBJ2-7, with TRBD1 as a possible D gene (5 bases). The V end was cut by 0 bases, the J end by 7 bases, with 10 bases between. The CDR3 totals 12 residues. Germline values: CDR1 GTSNPN, CDR2 SVGIG (reference sequence). The CDR3 here is CAWSVTVLEQYF. The CDR3 DNA reads as TGTGCCTGGAGTGTGACAGTCCTGGAGCAGTACTTC.

Here the CDR3 reads CASSVVVGTPNEQFF. CDR3 in DNA: TGTGCCAGCAGCGTAGTAGTAGGGACACCGAATGAGCAGTTCTTC. The gene calls are TRBV9 and TRBJ2-1, with D maybe TRBD1 (6 bases). The CDR3 is 15 residues long. From germline, CDR1 is SGDLS and CDR2 YYNGEE. V was clipped by 0 bases and J by 7 bases, with 14 bases between them.

This clonotype was seen more than once but under ten times. The chain recombines TRBV5-1 with TRBJ2-7; D tentatively fits TRBD1 or TRBD2 (5 bases each). The CDR3 consists of 16 residues. Germline loops: CDR1 SGHRS, CDR2 YFSETQ. The V and J ends lost 4 bases and 2 bases respectively, with 19 bases between them. CDR3 amino acids: CASSPEGRVGPYEQYF. The CDR3 bases are TGCGCCAGCAGCCCCGAGGGGCGGGTGGGCCCCTACGAGCAGTACTTC.

The chain is built from TRBV6-5 and TRBJ2-6; TRBD2 might be the D (5 bases). The CDR3 covers 17 residues. V lost 2 bases and J 4 bases, leaving 15 bases between the germline ends. Germline CDR1 reads MNHEY; CDR2 reads SVGAGI. The CDR3 DNA reads as TGTGCCAGCAGTTACACAGTAACATCGGGAGGGGCCAACGTCCTGACTTTC. Its protein is CASSYTVTSGGANVLTF.

The V and J genes are TRBV5-4 and TRBJ1-2; 9 bases are shared with TRBD1. After removal of 0 bases from V and 2 bases from J, the junction contained 8 bases not matched to a gene. CDR3 size: 17 residues. CDR1 is SGHNT and CDR2 is YYREEE in the germline V gene (reference sequence). CDR3 coding DNA: TGTGCCAGCAGCTTGGATTTGACAGGGGGGGACAACTATGGCTACACCTTC. Protein product: CASSLDLTGGDNYGYTF.

The chain joins TRBV29-1 to TRBJ2-7; 10 nucleotides line up with TRBD1. The CDR3 covers 13 residues. Germline-derived CDR1 and CDR2 are SQVTM and ANQGSEA. V was clipped by 7 bases and J by 2 bases; unmatched bases: 5. The CDR3 DNA sequence: TGCAGCGCTGGGACAGGGGTCACCTACGAGCAGTACTTC. Encoded protein: CSAGTGVTYEQYF.

V and J are TRBV7-9 and TRBJ1-6; D is unclear. The V gene lost 5 bases and the J gene lost 0 bases, with 20 bases spanning the gap. CDR3 size: 19 residues. CDR1 SEHNR and CDR2 FQNEAQ come from the germline V gene (reference sequence). The CDR3 coding sequence is TGTGCCAGCAGCCTCCCCCTCGACCTATTGAGCTCCTATAATTCACCCCTCCACTTT. It codes for CASSLPLDLLSSYNSPLHF.

The chain recombines TRBV5-1 with TRBJ2-7; 11 nucleotides agree with TRBD2. V lost 0 bases, J lost 3 bases, and 8 bases stayed unmatched. Germline CDR1 is SGHRS and CDR2 is YFSETQ. The CDR3 loop spans 17 amino acids. The CDR3 sequence is CASSLGPPGLADYEQYF. The CDR3 DNA reads as TGCGCCAGCAGCTTGGGGCCACCGGGACTAGCGGACTACGAGCAGTACTTC.

In this sample, this clonotype turned up a few times. V usage is TRBV29-1 and J usage is TRBJ2-7; TRBD1 aligns across 9 bases. The CDR3 runs 14 residues. In germline, CDR1 is SQVTM, CDR2 ANQGSEA. V was clipped by 7 bases and J by 1 base; unmatched bases: 8. In DNA form, the CDR3 reads TGCAGCGCCCTAGGGGACAGGGTGTCCTACGAGCAGTACTTC. Its protein is CSALGDRVSYEQYF.

The chain links TRBV9 to TRBJ1-4; D unresolved. CDR3 length equals 17 residues. The germline gives CDR1 SGDLS, CDR2 YYNGEE. V was shortened by 0 bases and J by 2 bases, with 14 bases between the two germline ends. CDR3 nucleotides: TGTGCCAGCAGCGTAGAGGGCCTGGGCTTTACTAATGAAAAACTGTTTTTT. Residues: CASSVEGLGFTNEKLFF.

This sequence joins TRBV5-5 and TRBJ2-7; tentatively, D is TRBD1 (6 bases). V was pared by 2 bases and J by 5 bases, with 17 bases between. The CDR3 runs to 15 residues. Per the germline V gene, CDR1 is SGHKS and CDR2 is YYEKEE (reference sequence). CDR3 residues: CASSLGGWGVDEQYF. CDR3 in DNA: TGTGCCAGCAGCTTAGGGGGTTGGGGCGTCGACGAGCAGTACTTC.

This chain joins TRBV5-6 and TRBJ2-7; 9 nucleotides align to TRBD1. Germline trimming cut 1 base from V and 4 bases from J; bases unmatched to any gene: 6. Germline assignment: CDR1 SGHDT and CDR2 YYEEEE. The CDR3 has 15 residues. The CDR3 DNA reads TGTGCCAGCAGCTTGCTAGGGACAGGGCTGTACGAGCAGTACTTC. It codes for CASSLLGTGLYEQYF.

The chain links TRBV10-3 to TRBJ2-7; no clear D. From germline, CDR1 is ENHRY and CDR2 SYGVKD. The V gene lost 3 bases and the J gene lost 3 bases, with 6 bases spanning the gap. The CDR3 extends over 12 amino acids. As DNA, the CDR3 is TGTGCCATCAGTGACGGTAACTACGAGCAGTACTTC. Translated: CAISDGNYEQYF.

This chain links TRBV25-1 with TRBJ1-4; 8 nucleotides align to TRBD1. V was clipped by 4 bases and J by 8 bases; unmatched bases: 6. Germline V gene data show CDR1 as MGHDK and CDR2 as SYGVNS. The CDR3 has 14 amino acids. The CDR3 here is CASSGGQAGEKLFF. The CDR3 DNA sequence: TGTGCCAGCAGTGGGGGACAGGCCGGGGAAAAACTGTTTTTT.

The table lists this clonotype with a count of one. The chain uses TRBV11-3 and TRBJ2-2; D is unclear. Between the trimmed V and J ends, which lost 4 bases and 0 bases, there was a span of 15 bases. CDR3 length equals 17 residues. From germline, CDR1 is SGHNT and CDR2 YENEEA. The CDR3 coding sequence is TGTGCCAGCAGCTCACCCCGAGACACCGCGAACACCGGGGAGCTGTTTTTT. Protein product: CASSSPRDTANTGELFF.

This clonotype was counted once. CDR3 sequence (DNA): TGTGCCAGCAGTTATACGACAGGGGAGGCTTTCCCCGGGGAGCTGTTTTTT. This encodes CASSYTTGEAFPGELFF. V is TRBV6-5 and J is TRBJ2-2; 8 nucleotides match TRBD1. Trimming took 3 bases from V and 6 from J; bases not matched to a gene: 12. CDR1 is MNHEY, CDR2 SVGAGI, per germline. This CDR3 comprises 17 residues.